This T cell receptor (beta chain) was documented in a study of human T cells and chemical hapten exposure. Overall study context: Mostly female patients had alopecia areata, totalis or universalis.

Each CDR3 protein gets one entry after TCRdb re-called the RACE reads with MiXCR. Among 95,000 to 130,000 distinct CDR3 sequences listed, roughly 12% were seen once. The germline gives CDR1 MDHEN, CDR2 SYDVKM. The ends were cut back, 5 bases at V and 2 bases at J, with 6 bases in the middle. CDR3 length: 12 amino acids. Time point given: patch test 1, 2 weeks after DPC sensitization. Treatment indicated: therapeutic diphenylcyclopropenone sensitization with weekly scalp DPC. The table lists this clonotype with many counts. The antigen is not known. General study results and limits: Controls had significantly fewer large CDR3 similarity clusters than were formed by expanded TCRs. Since the donors had alopecia, their immune response may not be the same as that of healthy people. Unchanged with DPC sensitization were TCRs above 1 in 1000 frequency.

Sample: whole blood, taken in connection with sensitization to the hapten diphenylcyclopropenone (DPC). The chain carries TRBV28 and TRBJ1-2; D gene uncertain. The TCR was taken from a woman aged 45-65 years with alopecia areata. Some clones in this sample may be carry-over from other donors' samples. The CDR3 loop reads CASSGPNYGYTF. As DNA, the CDR3 is TGTGCCAGCAGTGGGCCGAACTATGGCTACACCTTC.